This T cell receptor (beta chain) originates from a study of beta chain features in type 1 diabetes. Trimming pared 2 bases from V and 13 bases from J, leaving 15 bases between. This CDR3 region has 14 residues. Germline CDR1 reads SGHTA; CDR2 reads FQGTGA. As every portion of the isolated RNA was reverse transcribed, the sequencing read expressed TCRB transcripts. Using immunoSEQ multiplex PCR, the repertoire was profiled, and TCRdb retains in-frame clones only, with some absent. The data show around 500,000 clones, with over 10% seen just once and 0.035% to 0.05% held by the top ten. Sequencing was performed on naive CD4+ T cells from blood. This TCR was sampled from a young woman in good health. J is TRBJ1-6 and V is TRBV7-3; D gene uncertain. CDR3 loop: CASSLGNVGNPLHF. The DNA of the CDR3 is TGTGCCAGCAGCTTAGGCAACGTGGGGAACCCCCTCCACTTT.